These 7 T cell receptor beta chains were sequenced from one sample in a study of CD8 T cells in Susac syndrome. Random hexamers were used to reverse transcribe an amount of roughly 0.45 to 1 ug RNA. TCRdb processed the immunoSEQ multiplex PCR reads anew with MiXCR; each CDR3 protein has one entry. The top ten clones hold 0.13% of a sample with around 150,000 distinct CDR3 sequences, 85% to 95% of them seen once. Sequenced material: CD4+ T cells from PBMCs. These receptors were obtained from a human donor in good health.

The rearrangement uses TRBV7-2 and TRBJ1-2; tentatively, D is TRBD1 (5 bases). The CDR3 runs 13 residues. V was shortened by 11 bases and J by 6 bases, with 19 bases between the two germline ends. The V gene's germline CDR1 is SGHTA and CDR2 FQGNSA. CDR3 sequence: CAAAAGREDGYTF. The DNA for the CDR3 is TGTGCCGCCGCGGCGGGCAGGGAGGATGGCTACACCTTC.

This chain joins TRBV7-9 and TRBJ2-4; D is possibly TRBD1 (5 bases). Germline CDR1 SEHNR, CDR2 FQNEAQ (reference sequence). Trimming removed 4 bases at V and 6 bases at J, with 16 bases between. This CDR3 contains 15 residues. As DNA, the CDR3 is TGTGCCAGCAGCTCAACAATTCAGGGTGGAAACATTCAGTACTTC. It yields the protein CASSSTIQGGNIQYF. The variable domain in full, completed from reference TRBV7-9 and TRBJ2-4, reads DTGVSQNPRHKITKRGQNVTFRCDPISEHNRLYWYRQTLGQGPEFLTYFQNEAQLEKSRLLSDRFSAERPKGSFSTLEIQRTEQGDSAMYLCASSSTIQGGNIQYFGAGTRLSVL.

V and J are TRBV3-1 and TRBJ2-2; maybe TRBD1 (5 bases). This CDR3 comprises 13 residues. CDR1 is LGHDT, CDR2 YNNKEL, per germline (reference sequence). V was clipped by 2 bases and J by 4 bases, with 5 bases between them. The CDR3 DNA reads TGTGCCAGCAGCCAACAGGGCACCGGGGAGCTGTTTTTT. This translates into CASSQQGTGELFF.

V gene TRBV5-1 combines with J gene TRBJ1-6; 7 bases match TRBD1. After removal of 3 bases from V and 10 bases from J, the junction contained 10 bases not matched to a gene. Germline V gene sequence: CDR1 SGHRS, CDR2 YFSETQ. The CDR3 runs to 15 residues. Written as DNA, the CDR3 is TGCGCCAGCAGCTCAGGGGGGACCGGGCCCTCACCCCTCCACTTT. Amino acids: CASSSGGTGPSPLHF. Drawing the rest from reference TRBV5-1 and TRBJ1-6, the complete variable domain is KAGVTQTPRYLIKTRGQQVTLSCSPISGHRSVSWYQQTPGQGLQFLFEYFSETQRNKGNFPGRFSGRQFSNSRSEMNVSTLELGDSALYLCASSSGGTGPSPLHFGNGTRLTVT.

This chain links TRBV14 with TRBJ2-6; D is ambiguous. This CDR3 comprises 16 residues. CDR1 is SGHDN, CDR2 FVKESK, per germline. V was trimmed by 1 base and J by 5 bases, leaving 12 bases between them. CDR3 residues: CASSQGALIRANVLTF. CDR3 nucleotides: TGTGCCAGCAGCCAAGGGGCCCTGATACGGGCCAACGTCCTGACTTTC.

V is TRBV10-3 and J is TRBJ2-5; no firm D call. Germline V gives CDR1 ENHRY, CDR2 SYGVKD. V was clipped by 6 bases and J by 4 bases, with 6 bases between them. This CDR3 spans 11 amino acids. The CDR3 reads CAIRAGETQYF. CDR3 bases: TGTGCCATCAGGGCCGGAGAGACCCAGTACTTC.

The DNA of the CDR3 is TGTGCCAGCAGCCCCTACGGCCAAGAGACCCAGTACTTC. This encodes CASSPYGQETQYF. The J gene is TRBJ2-5, the V gene TRBV5-6; D is uncertain. This CDR3 is built from 13 residues. Germline CDR1 is SGHDT and CDR2 is YYEEEE. V lost 4 bases to trimming and J lost 1 base, with 8 bases between them.